A selection of T cell receptor beta chains follows, all from one sample in a study of blood T cell repertoires in COVID-19. Libraries were prepared by immunoSEQ multiplex PCR; TCRdb keeps only in-frame clonotypes and omits some of them. The table records roughly 290,000 clones, approximately 86% of them present only once. Material for sequencing was peripheral blood. The receptors were gathered from a woman aged 50 to 65 with active or convalescent COVID-19. CDR3s include the opening cysteine and the closing phenylalanine or tryptophan. D genes are given only for firm matches. The listing skips clone size in some rows; elsewhere it reads once, few, many or a size class.

d_call	j_call	v_call	clone_size	cdr3_aa	cdr3_nt
TRBD2	TRBJ2-3	TRBV5-1	few	CASLPGGSTDTQYF	TGCGCCAGCCTTCCGGGGGGAAGCACAGATACGCAGTATTTT
TRBD1	TRBJ1-1	TRBV18	NA	CASSPLDRGFGGEAFF	TGTGCCAGCTCACCATTGGACAGGGGGTTTGGGGGTGAAGCTTTCTTT
NA	TRBJ2-7	TRBV14	once	CASSQEGSLLYEQYF	TGTGCCAGCAGCCAAGAGGGCAGCCTCCTCTACGAGCAGTACTTC
NA	TRBJ2-3	TRBV29-1	NA	CSVGGRGGTDTQYF	TGCAGCGTTGGGGGCAGGGGGGGCACAGATACGCAGTATTTT
NA	TRBJ1-3	TRBV15	NA	CATSRHLGTDSGNTIYF	TGTGCCACCAGCAGACACCTCGGGACTGACTCTGGAAACACCATATATTTT
NA	TRBJ1-1	TRBV5-1	NA	CASSIGGGTEAFF	TGCGCCAGCAGCATCGGCGGGGGCACTGAAGCTTTCTTT
NA	TRBJ2-3	TRBV7-9	NA	CASSYFPYTQYF	TGTGCCAGCAGCTATTTCCCCTATACGCAGTATTTT
NA	TRBJ2-1	TRBV24-1	NA	CATSDLVGPRQFF	TGTGCCACCAGTGATTTAGTGGGCCCAAGGCAGTTCTTC
NA	TRBJ1-3	TRBV10-1	once	CASSDGAPGNTIYF	TGCGCCAGCAGCGATGGGGCTCCTGGAAACACCATATATTTT
TRBD2	TRBJ2-3	TRBV2	few	CASGRERTDTQYF	TGTGCCTCGGGGCGGGAGCGCACAGATACGCAGTATTTT
NA	TRBJ2-1	TRBV11-2	NA	CASSPVWNEQFF	TGTGCCAGCAGTCCGGTTTGGAATGAGCAGTTCTTC
NA	TRBJ1-2	TRBV2	NA	CASSDRGLNYGYTF	TGTGCCAGCAGTGACAGGGGTTTGAACTATGGCTACACCTTC
NA	TRBJ2-1	TRBV2	NA	CASSEGPRGQFF	TGTGCCAGCAGTGAGGGTCCGCGGGGGCAGTTCTTC
NA	TRBJ2-2	TRBV5-4	NA	CASSPARQGSVTGELFF	TGTGCCAGCAGCCCAGCCCGGCAGGGGTCAGTCACCGGGGAGCTGTTTTTT
TRBD1	TRBJ1-4	TRBV18	NA	CASSLAGGATNEKLFF	TGTGCCAGCTCACTCGCAGGGGGCGCGACTAATGAAAAACTGTTTTTT
TRBD1	TRBJ1-2	TRBV27	NA	CASSPWDRLRDGYTF	TGTGCCAGCAGTCCGTGGGACAGGTTGCGGGATGGCTACACCTTC
NA	TRBJ2-7	TRBV27	once	CASSGRYSSYEQYF	TGTGCCAGCAGTGGCAGGTATTCCTCCTACGAGCAGTACTTC
NA	TRBJ2-5	TRBV12-3/TRBV12-4	NA	CASRSGETQYF	TGTGCCAGCAGGAGTGGAGAGACCCAGTACTTC
NA	TRBJ1-1	TRBV6-5	NA	CASRPDMSEAFF	TGTGCCAGCAGACCGGACATGTCTGAAGCTTTCTTT
TRBD1	TRBJ1-2	TRBV6-5	NA	CASTSGRGTLYGYTF	TGTGCCAGCACCAGCGGCAGGGGGACTCTCTATGGCTACACCTTC
NA	TRBJ2-2	TRBV13	once	CASSLYGATGELFF	TGTGCCAGCAGCTTGTACGGAGCCACCGGGGAGCTGTTTTTT
TRBD1	TRBJ1-6	TRBV19	NA	CASSGPQGRYSPLHF	TGTGCCAGTAGTGGACCACAGGGGCGGTATTCACCCCTCCACTTT
TRBD1	TRBJ1-1	TRBV2	NA	CASATGKVTEAFF	TGTGCCAGCGCGACAGGGAAAGTCACTGAAGCTTTCTTT
TRBD2	TRBJ2-5	TRBV24-1	NA	CATSDPETSGETQYF	TGTGCCACCAGTGACCCCGAGACTAGCGGGGAGACCCAGTACTTC
NA	TRBJ2-7	TRBV7-2	NA	CASTLGRQASYEQYF	TGTGCCAGCACCTTGGGCCGACAGGCCTCCTACGAGCAGTACTTC
TRBD2	TRBJ2-7	TRBV5-8	NA	CASSAIWGEASGSRAYEQYF	TGTGCCAGCAGCGCCATATGGGGAGAGGCTAGCGGGAGTCGGGCCTACGAGCAGTACTTC
NA	TRBJ1-4	TRBV2	once	CASTLRWEVNEKLFF	TGTGCCAGCACCCTACGTTGGGAGGTAAATGAAAAACTGTTTTTT
TRBD2	TRBJ2-3	TRBV5-1	NA	CASSDRTSADTQYF	TGCGCCAGCAGCGACCGAACTAGCGCAGATACGCAGTATTTT
NA	TRBJ2-3	TRBV29-1	NA	CSVARADTQYF	TGCAGCGTTGCCCGTGCAGATACGCAGTATTTT
TRBD1	TRBJ2-3	TRBV7-9	NA	CASSHLTGGGQDTQYF	TGTGCCAGCAGTCACTTGACAGGGGGAGGTCAAGATACGCAGTATTTT
NA	TRBJ1-5	TRBV24-1	NA	CATSEGVYSNQPQHF	TGTGCCACCAGTGAAGGGGTTTATAGCAATCAGCCCCAGCATTTT
NA	TRBJ2-1	TRBV12-3/TRBV12-4	NA	CASSFSALLEGFF	TGTGCCAGCAGTTTCTCAGCCCTATTAGAGGGGTTCTTC
TRBD1	TRBJ2-2	TRBV5-1	NA	CASSTGQGNTGELFF	TGCGCCAGCAGCACCGGACAGGGAAACACCGGGGAGCTGTTTTTT
NA	TRBJ1-2	TRBV19	NA	CASSIGGTPRYGYTF	TGTGCCAGTAGTATAGGAGGGACACCGAGATATGGCTACACCTTC
NA	TRBJ1-2	TRBV19	NA	CASSQGSLYGYTF	TGTGCCAGTAGCCAGGGTTCCCTCTATGGCTACACCTTC
TRBD1	TRBJ1-1	TRBV7-9	NA	CASSLSGQATEAFF	TGTGCCAGCAGCTTGTCGGGACAGGCCACTGAAGCTTTCTTT
TRBD1	TRBJ1-6	TRBV6-5	NA	CASRNTGENSPLHF	TGTGCCAGCCGAAACACAGGGGAGAATTCACCCCTCCACTTT
TRBD1	TRBJ2-5	TRBV11-2	NA	CASSLDAQGAHF	TGTGCCAGCAGCTTAGATGCCCAGGGGGCTCACTTC
NA	TRBJ2-1	TRBV19	NA	CASSIIGSYNEQFF	TGTGCCAGTAGTATCATTGGTAGTTACAATGAGCAGTTCTTC
TRBD2	TRBJ2-1	TRBV28	NA	CASSSSGEQFF	TGTGCCAGCAGTTCTAGCGGTGAGCAGTTCTTC
NA	TRBJ1-3	TRBV15	NA	CATSRARPVSGNTIYF	TGTGCCACCAGCAGAGCTAGGCCGGTCTCTGGAAACACCATATATTTT
TRBD1	TRBJ1-2	TRBV6-1	NA	CASSEPPNRGGYTF	TGTGCCAGCAGTGAACCCCCAAACAGGGGTGGCTACACCTTC
TRBD1	TRBJ1-1	TRBV6-5	NA	CASSPGGDASEAFF	TGTGCCAGCAGTCCAGGGGGCGATGCTTCTGAAGCTTTCTTT
NA	TRBJ2-1	TRBV5-1	NA	CASSAGYNEQFF	TGCGCCAGCAGCGCGGGATACAATGAGCAGTTCTTC
NA	TRBJ2-1	TRBV1	NA	CTSSQLSRAESYNEQFF	TGCACCAGCAGCCAACTGTCCCGAGCGGAATCCTACAATGAGCAGTTCTTC
NA	TRBJ1-2	TRBV28	once	CASSLRAAPYGYTF	TGTGCCAGCAGTTTGAGGGCAGCACCCTATGGCTACACCTTC